The rows below give T cell receptor beta chains drawn from one sample of a study of T cells in Graves' hyperthyroidism and ophthalmopathy. MiXCR was run by TCRdb on the multiplex PCR reads, yielding one entry per CDR3 protein. The sample has a few hundred thousand distinct CDR3 sequences; about an eighth are singletons. The material sequenced was blood. These receptors were taken from a woman younger than 35 with Graves' hyperthyroidism. CDR3s leave out the opening cysteine and the closing phenylalanine or tryptophan.

v_call	j_call	cdr3_aa
TRBV10-2	TRBJ2-1	ASSDPRGLAGDEQF
TRBV20-1	TRBJ1-5	SANTGFANSNQPQH
TRBV25-1	TRBJ2-1	ASSHAAGSTIEQF
TRBV5-6	TRBJ2-5	ASSLFSVETQY
TRBV6-1	TRBJ1-5	ASSDRALRPQH
TRBV27	TRBJ2-5	ASSSTRGGETQY
TRBV7-2	TRBJ1-5	ASSRFGQPQH
TRBV10-2	TRBJ1-4	ASSEPEHATNEKLF
TRBV19	TRBJ1-1	ASSNTRSTEAF
TRBV6-5	TRBJ1-5	ASSYSGSDQPQH
TRBV10-3	TRBJ2-2	ALRRDNTGELF
TRBV18	TRBJ2-3	ASSPLTTDTQY
TRBV28	TRBJ2-5	ASSGGLAGGRNQETQY
TRBV29-1	TRBJ1-1	SVEVGNMNTEAF
TRBV7-2	TRBJ2-1	ASSLEREASNNEQF
TRBV3-1	TRBJ2-3	ASSLTDGRDTQY